The rows below give T cell receptor beta chains drawn from one sample of a study of blood T cell repertoires in COVID-19. Repertoires were generated with immunoSEQ multiplex PCR, while TCRdb's copy carries only in-frame clones and drops some. Among hundreds of thousands of clones listed, approximately 87% were seen once. Material for sequencing was peripheral blood. The receptors shown here come from a woman between 50 and 59 years old with COVID-19, enrolled during active disease. Both conserved end residues are part of each CDR3. A D gene is named only where the DNA matches it firmly. Clone size is shown for a subset of rows, as once, few, many or a class of expanded clone.

D: TRBD2
J: TRBJ2-6
V: TRBV5-4
size: -
DNA: TGTGCCAGCAGCTCACCGACTAGCGGGGCCAACGTCCTGACTTTC
CDR3: CASSSPTSGANVLTF

D: TRBD1
J: TRBJ2-7
V: TRBV10-3
size: -
DNA: TGTGCCATCAGCGGGGAAGGGGACAGGGGCGTCTACGAGCAGTACTTC
CDR3: CAISGEGDRGVYEQYF

D: TRBD2
J: TRBJ2-2
V: TRBV4-2
size: once
DNA: TGTGCCAGCAGCCTACAGTTCGGGACTAGAGCGAACACCGGGGAGCTGTTTTTT
CDR3: CASSLQFGTRANTGELFF

D: -
J: TRBJ1-1
V: TRBV7-2
size: -
DNA: TGTGCCAGCAGCTACGTCGGTCTTGAGAACACTGAAGCTTTCTTT
CDR3: CASSYVGLENTEAFF

D: -
J: TRBJ2-3
V: TRBV7-9
size: -
DNA: TGTGCCAGCAGCTTCGCAGGGGGCACAGATACGCAGTATTTT
CDR3: CASSFAGGTDTQYF

D: -
J: TRBJ1-4
V: TRBV18
size: -
DNA: TGTGCCAGCTCACCACAGGGGTCAACTAATGAAAAACTGTTTTTT
CDR3: CASSPQGSTNEKLFF

D: -
J: TRBJ2-1
V: TRBV9
size: -
DNA: TGTGCCAGCAGCATCGGGACAAACAATGAGCAGTTCTTC
CDR3: CASSIGTNNEQFF

D: -
J: TRBJ2-7
V: TRBV30
size: few
DNA: TGTGCCTGGAGTGTACTAGGTGGGATACAGTACTTC
CDR3: CAWSVLGGIQYF

D: TRBD2
J: TRBJ2-7
V: TRBV19
size: -
DNA: TGTGCCAGTAGTAGCTACGGGACTAGCACCGAGCAGTACTTC
CDR3: CASSSYGTSTEQYF

D: TRBD1
J: TRBJ1-5
V: TRBV18
size: few
DNA: TGTGCCAGCTCACCTGACAGGGGTGGCAATCAGCCCCAGCATTTT
CDR3: CASSPDRGGNQPQHF

D: TRBD1
J: TRBJ2-2
V: TRBV19
size: -
DNA: TGTGCAACAGGGGCGAAAGCGAACACCGGGGAGCTGTTTTTT
CDR3: CATGAKANTGELFF

D: TRBD2
J: TRBJ2-1
V: TRBV7-8
size: -
DNA: TGTGCCAGCAGCTACAGAGCGGGAGTCTCTGAGCAGTTCTTC
CDR3: CASSYRAGVSEQFF

D: -
J: TRBJ1-5
V: TRBV19
size: -
DNA: TGTGCCAGTCTTAGGGGATTCGGACAGCCCCAGCATTTT
CDR3: CASLRGFGQPQHF

D: TRBD2
J: TRBJ2-1
V: TRBV5-1
size: -
DNA: TGCGCCAGCAGCCCCGGTGCGGTAGCGGGAGGGTTTGAGCAGTTCTTC
CDR3: CASSPGAVAGGFEQFF

D: -
J: TRBJ1-2
V: TRBV9
size: -
DNA: TGTGCCAGCAGCGTTGCCTCGGGACACGGCTATGGCTACACCTTC
CDR3: CASSVASGHGYGYTF

D: -
J: TRBJ1-3
V: TRBV9
size: -
DNA: TGTGCCAGCAGCGTACAGTTCTCTGGAAACACCATATATTTT
CDR3: CASSVQFSGNTIYF

D: TRBD2
J: TRBJ2-1
V: TRBV18
size: once
DNA: TGTGCCAGCTCACCACCGGGGGCACTAGCGGGCCACAATGAGCAGTTCTTC
CDR3: CASSPPGALAGHNEQFF

D: TRBD2
J: TRBJ2-3
V: TRBV5-1
size: -
DNA: TGCGCCAGCAGCTCCGGGACTAGCGGACACACAGATACGCAGTATTTT
CDR3: CASSSGTSGHTDTQYF

D: -
J: TRBJ2-2
V: TRBV4-3
size: -
DNA: TGCGCCAGCAGCCAAGAACCGGGTCTCAGGGGAGGGGAGCTGTTTTTT
CDR3: CASSQEPGLRGGELFF

D: -
J: TRBJ2-5
V: TRBV11-2
size: -
DNA: TGTGCCAGCAGGAACGGGGGAGTCGGGCAAGAGACCCAGTACTTC
CDR3: CASRNGGVGQETQYF

D: TRBD2
J: TRBJ2-2
V: TRBV5-4
size: -
DNA: TGTGCCAGCAGCTTGGGGCTAGCGGGGTCGAACACCGGGGAGCTGTTTTTT
CDR3: CASSLGLAGSNTGELFF

D: TRBD1
J: TRBJ1-3
V: TRBV9
size: -
DNA: TGTGCCAGCAGCGACCATCCCGACAGGGGATCTGGAAACACCATATATTTT
CDR3: CASSDHPDRGSGNTIYF

D: -
J: TRBJ1-1
V: TRBV10-2
size: few
DNA: TGCGCCAGCAGTGGAATTGACAGTGGGAACACTGAAGCTTTCTTT
CDR3: CASSGIDSGNTEAFF

D: -
J: TRBJ2-5
V: TRBV10-3
size: -
DNA: TGTGCCATCAGTGAAGGACTACTCCAAGAGACCCAGTACTTC
CDR3: CAISEGLLQETQYF

D: TRBD2
J: TRBJ2-7
V: TRBV11-2
size: -
DNA: TGTGCCAGCAGCTCCCGCCCCCAACTAGCGGGACTCTCCTACGAGCAGTACTTC
CDR3: CASSSRPQLAGLSYEQYF

D: TRBD2
J: TRBJ2-7
V: TRBV19
size: -
DNA: TGTGCCAGTAGTCCTTTGAGCGGGAGGGTTCACGAGCAGTACTTC
CDR3: CASSPLSGRVHEQYF

D: -
J: TRBJ1-3
V: TRBV7-9
size: -
DNA: TGTGCCAGCAGCCCACTTGGGGGCCCTGGAAACACCATATATTTT
CDR3: CASSPLGGPGNTIYF

D: TRBD1
J: TRBJ1-1
V: TRBV18
size: -
DNA: TGTGCCAGCTCACCCGGGACAGGGGGGACTGAAGCTTTCTTT
CDR3: CASSPGTGGTEAFF

D: -
J: TRBJ2-7
V: TRBV7-2
size: -
DNA: TGTGCCAGCAGCTTAGGGCCCCTGGTCTACGAGCAGTACTTC
CDR3: CASSLGPLVYEQYF

D: TRBD1
J: TRBJ2-1
V: TRBV10-3
size: -
DNA: TGTGCCATTGCAGACAGGGGGCAACGTGATGAGCAGTTCTTC
CDR3: CAIADRGQRDEQFF

D: TRBD1
J: TRBJ2-1
V: TRBV5-8
size: -
DNA: TGTGCCAGCAGCCGAAGACAGGGGATTTACAATGAGCAGTTCTTC
CDR3: CASSRRQGIYNEQFF

D: TRBD1
J: TRBJ1-2
V: TRBV30
size: once
DNA: TGTGCCTGGACTCCCGGGACAGGGAATGGCTACACCTTC
CDR3: CAWTPGTGNGYTF

D: -
J: TRBJ2-1
V: TRBV6-5
size: -
DNA: TGTGCCAGCAGAAAGGCTCCGACTGGTTACAATGAGCAGTTCTTC
CDR3: CASRKAPTGYNEQFF

D: -
J: TRBJ1-4
V: TRBV4-3
size: -
DNA: TGCGCCAGCAGCCAAGATCGAACAGGCCCTTATGAAAAACTGTTTTTT
CDR3: CASSQDRTGPYEKLFF

D: -
J: TRBJ1-4
V: TRBV7-8
size: -
DNA: TGTGCCAGCAGCTTGAGGGAGACTAATGAAAAACTGTTTTTT
CDR3: CASSLRETNEKLFF

D: TRBD1
J: TRBJ1-3
V: TRBV9
size: few
DNA: TGTGCCAGCAGCGTAGGCGACAGGGGGACTGGAAACACCATATATTTT
CDR3: CASSVGDRGTGNTIYF

D: TRBD2
J: TRBJ2-1
V: TRBV19
size: -
DNA: TGTGCCAGTAGGGGACTAGCTCGCAATGAGCAGTTCTTC
CDR3: CASRGLARNEQFF

D: -
J: TRBJ2-1
V: TRBV20-1
size: -
DNA: TGCAGTGCTAGTTTCTATGCGCGTCCTAACAATGAGCAGTTCTTC
CDR3: CSASFYARPNNEQFF

D: TRBD2
J: TRBJ2-1
V: TRBV5-1
size: -
DNA: TGCGCCAGCAGCCCGGGAGGGGGGAATGAGCAGTTCTTC
CDR3: CASSPGGGNEQFF

D: TRBD1
J: TRBJ2-7
V: TRBV18
size: -
DNA: TGTGCCAGCTCACCGTGGGACAGGGGCCCCTACGAGCAGTACTTC
CDR3: CASSPWDRGPYEQYF

D: -
J: TRBJ2-6
V: TRBV12-5
size: once
DNA: TGTGCTAGTGGTGTGGCCCGTTGCAGGACAAAGTCGGGCAACGTCCTGACTTTC
CDR3: CASGVARCRTKSGNVLTF

D: -
J: TRBJ1-2
V: TRBV29-1
size: -
DNA: TGCAGCGTTGACCGGGACACCACCTATGGCTACACCTTC
CDR3: CSVDRDTTYGYTF

D: -
J: TRBJ1-1
V: TRBV2
size: -
DNA: TGTGCCAGCAGTGAACTTGGGCAGAAGAACACTGAAGCTTTCTTT
CDR3: CASSELGQKNTEAFF

D: -
J: TRBJ2-3
V: TRBV9
size: -
DNA: TGTGCCAGCAGCGTCTCCGGGGATCACACAGATACGCAGTATTTT
CDR3: CASSVSGDHTDTQYF

D: TRBD2
J: TRBJ2-4
V: TRBV11-2
size: -
DNA: TGTGCCAGCAGCTTAGGGGGCGGGAGCGGTGCCAAAAACATTCAGTACTTC
CDR3: CASSLGGGSGAKNIQYF

D: TRBD1
J: TRBJ2-7
V: TRBV6-6
size: -
DNA: TGTGCCAGCAGGGACGGACAGGGGGTGAACGAGCAGTACTTC
CDR3: CASRDGQGVNEQYF

D: -
J: TRBJ1-1
V: TRBV6-5
size: -
DNA: TGTGCCAGCAGTTACTCCCAGGTGACGGCCACTGAAGCTTTCTTT
CDR3: CASSYSQVTATEAFF

D: TRBD2
J: TRBJ2-7
V: TRBV11-3
size: -
DNA: TGTGCCAGCAGCCGGTTGGTAGCGGGAGGGATTTACGAGCAGTACTTC
CDR3: CASSRLVAGGIYEQYF

D: TRBD2
J: TRBJ2-5
V: TRBV5-1
size: -
DNA: TGCGCCAGCAGCTTGGGACTAGCGGGAGCGATAACCAAAGAGACCCAGTACTTC
CDR3: CASSLGLAGAITKETQYF

D: TRBD2
J: TRBJ2-7
V: TRBV13
size: -
DNA: TGTGCCAGCAGGGAAGCGCGGGCGGGAGGCTACGAGCAGTACTTC
CDR3: CASREARAGGYEQYF

D: TRBD2
J: TRBJ2-3
V: TRBV12-5
size: -
DNA: TGTGCTAGTGGTTTGGTCGCGGGACTAGCGGGAATAGATACGCAGTATTTT
CDR3: CASGLVAGLAGIDTQYF

D: TRBD1
J: TRBJ1-2
V: TRBV6-5
size: once
DNA: TGTGCCAGCAGGGGACAGAGCCCAGCTAACTATGGCTACACCTTC
CDR3: CASRGQSPANYGYTF

D: TRBD2
J: TRBJ2-1
V: TRBV6-5
size: -
DNA: TGTGCCAGCAGTCGGGAGGGCCTCTACAATGAGCAGTTCTTC
CDR3: CASSREGLYNEQFF

D: -
J: TRBJ2-3
V: TRBV11-3
size: -
DNA: TGTGCCAGCAGCAAGCGTTCGGGGGCAGATACGCAGTATTTT
CDR3: CASSKRSGADTQYF

D: -
J: TRBJ2-7
V: TRBV5-1
size: -
DNA: TGCGCCAGCAGCTTGGTTATGCGGGCAACCTACGAGCAGTACTTC
CDR3: CASSLVMRATYEQYF

D: -
J: TRBJ1-3
V: TRBV19
size: -
DNA: TGTGCCAGTAGTCGGGATTTCTCTGGAAACACCATATATTTT
CDR3: CASSRDFSGNTIYF

D: -
J: TRBJ1-3
V: TRBV2
size: once
DNA: TGTGCCAGCAGTGAAGAAATGTCCGCTGGAAACACCATATATTTT
CDR3: CASSEEMSAGNTIYF

D: TRBD2
J: TRBJ2-2
V: TRBV9
size: -
DNA: TGTGCCAGCAGCGTAGACGGGAGGTCGGGCACCGGGGAGCTGTTTTTT
CDR3: CASSVDGRSGTGELFF

D: TRBD2
J: TRBJ2-5
V: TRBV24-1
size: once
DNA: TGTGCCACCAGTGATCCTCGGACTAGCGGGGAGACCCAGTACTTC
CDR3: CATSDPRTSGETQYF

D: -
J: TRBJ2-5
V: TRBV19
size: -
DNA: TGTGCCAGTAGTATGGGCAGGGTACAGACCCAGTACTTC
CDR3: CASSMGRVQTQYF